This T cell receptor (beta chain) was captured in a study of early T cells in non-severe SARS-CoV-2 infection. Unique molecular identifiers (one per individual cDNA molecule) were attached. TCRdb reprocessed the 5' RACE reads with MiXCR, giving one entry per CDR3 protein. Of roughly 54,000 distinct CDR3 sequences listed, 5.5% to 6.5% are singletons. Study results and caveats: Missing private and CD4 specificities, VDJdb matching favored anti-spike CD8 responses.

This clonotype was counted at least ten times. The antigen is undetermined. After removal of 0 bases from V and 5 bases from J, the junction contained 9 bases not matched to a gene. Germline V gene lookup returns CDR1 SGHRS and CDR2 YFSETQ. The CDR3 runs 17 residues. The chain employs TRBV5-1 and TRBJ2-3, with 10 bases lining up with TRBD2. This sequence was found in an adult who was a healthcare worker with PCR-confirmed SARS-CoV-2 infection or an uninfected control (not recorded which). The sample consisted of whole blood. The CDR3 nucleotides read TGCGCCAGCAGCTTGGGGGCTAGCGGGAGCTTCGGAGATACGCAGTATTTT. Translation gives CASSLGASGSFGDTQYF.